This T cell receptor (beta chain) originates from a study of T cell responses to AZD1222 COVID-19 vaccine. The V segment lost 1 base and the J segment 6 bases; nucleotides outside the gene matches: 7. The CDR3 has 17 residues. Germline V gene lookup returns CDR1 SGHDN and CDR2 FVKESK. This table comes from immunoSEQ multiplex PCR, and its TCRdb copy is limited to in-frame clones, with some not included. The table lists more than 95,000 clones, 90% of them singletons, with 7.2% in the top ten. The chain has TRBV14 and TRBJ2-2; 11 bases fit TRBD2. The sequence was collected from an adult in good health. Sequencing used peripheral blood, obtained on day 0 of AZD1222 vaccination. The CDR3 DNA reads TGTGCCAGCAGCCAAGTCCGGCTAGCGGGAGGATCCGGGGAGCTGTTTTTT. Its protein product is CASSQVRLAGGSGELFF.